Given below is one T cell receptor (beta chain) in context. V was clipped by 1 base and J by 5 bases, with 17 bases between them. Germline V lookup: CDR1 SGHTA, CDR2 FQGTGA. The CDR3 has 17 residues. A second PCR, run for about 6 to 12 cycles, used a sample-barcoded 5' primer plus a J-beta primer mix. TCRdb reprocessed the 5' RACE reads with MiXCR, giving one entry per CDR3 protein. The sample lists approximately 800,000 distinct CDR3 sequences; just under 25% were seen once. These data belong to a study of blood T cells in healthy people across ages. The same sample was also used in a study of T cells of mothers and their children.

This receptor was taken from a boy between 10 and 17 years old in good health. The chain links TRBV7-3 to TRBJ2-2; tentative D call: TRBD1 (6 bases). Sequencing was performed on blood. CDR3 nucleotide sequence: TGTGCCAGCAGCTTAAGAGTCCAGGGGCGAGGTACCGGGGAGCTGTTTTTT. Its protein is CASSLRVQGRGTGELFF.